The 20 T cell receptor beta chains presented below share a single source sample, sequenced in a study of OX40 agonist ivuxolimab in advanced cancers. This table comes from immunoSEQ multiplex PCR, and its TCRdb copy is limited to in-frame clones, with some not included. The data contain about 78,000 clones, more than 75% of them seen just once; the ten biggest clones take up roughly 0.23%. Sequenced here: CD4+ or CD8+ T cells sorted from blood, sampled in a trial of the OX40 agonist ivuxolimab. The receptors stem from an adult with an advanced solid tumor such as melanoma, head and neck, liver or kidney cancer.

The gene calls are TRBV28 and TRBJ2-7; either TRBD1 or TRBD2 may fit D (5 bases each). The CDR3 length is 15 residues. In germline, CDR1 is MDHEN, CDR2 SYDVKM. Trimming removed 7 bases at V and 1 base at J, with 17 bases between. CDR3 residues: CASIGAFEGSYEQYF. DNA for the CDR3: TGTGCCAGCATAGGGGCCTTCGAGGGTTCCTACGAGCAGTACTTC.

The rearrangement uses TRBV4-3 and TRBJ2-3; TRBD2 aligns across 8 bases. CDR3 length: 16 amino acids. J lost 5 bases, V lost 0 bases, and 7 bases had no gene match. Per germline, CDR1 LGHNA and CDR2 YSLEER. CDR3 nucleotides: TGCGCCAGCAGCCAAGAAGCCGGGAGGGCCGGAGATACGCAGTATTTT. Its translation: CASSQEAGRAGDTQYF.

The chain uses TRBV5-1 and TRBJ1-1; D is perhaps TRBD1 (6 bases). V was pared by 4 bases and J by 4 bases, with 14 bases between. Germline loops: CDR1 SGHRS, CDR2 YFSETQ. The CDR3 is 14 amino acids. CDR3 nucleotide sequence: TGCGCCAGCAGCCCGATACAGGGACGCACTGAAGCTTTCTTT. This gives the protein CASSPIQGRTEAFF.

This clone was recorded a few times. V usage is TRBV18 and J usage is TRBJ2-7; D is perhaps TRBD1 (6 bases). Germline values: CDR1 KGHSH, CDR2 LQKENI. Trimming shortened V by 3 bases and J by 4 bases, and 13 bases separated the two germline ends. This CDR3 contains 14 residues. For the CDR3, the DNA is TGTGCCAGCTCACCTCCCGGGACAAATTACGAGCAGTACTTC. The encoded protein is CASSPPGTNYEQYF.

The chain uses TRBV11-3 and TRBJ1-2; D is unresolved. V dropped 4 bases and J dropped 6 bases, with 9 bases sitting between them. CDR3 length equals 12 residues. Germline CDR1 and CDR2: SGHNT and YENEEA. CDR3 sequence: CASSSPKDGYTF. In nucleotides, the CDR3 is TGTGCCAGCAGCTCCCCTAAGGATGGCTACACCTTC.

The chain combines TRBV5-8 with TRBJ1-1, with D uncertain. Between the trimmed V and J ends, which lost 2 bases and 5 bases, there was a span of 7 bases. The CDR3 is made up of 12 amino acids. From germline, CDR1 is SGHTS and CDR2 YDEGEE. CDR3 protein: CASSLVGTEAFF. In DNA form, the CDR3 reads TGTGCCAGCAGCTTAGTGGGGACTGAAGCTTTCTTT.

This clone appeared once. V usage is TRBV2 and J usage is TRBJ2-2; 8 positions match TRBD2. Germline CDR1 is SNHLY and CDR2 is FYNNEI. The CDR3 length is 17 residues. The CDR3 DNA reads TGTGCTCTGCACCCGGGGGGGGGACTAGCGAACACCGGGGAGCTGTTTTTT. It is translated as CALHPGGGLANTGELFF.

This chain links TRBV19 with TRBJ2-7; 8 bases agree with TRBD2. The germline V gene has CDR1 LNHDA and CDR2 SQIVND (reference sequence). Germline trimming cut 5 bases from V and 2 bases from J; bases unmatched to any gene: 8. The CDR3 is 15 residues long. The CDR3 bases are TGTGCCAGTAGTGATCAAGCGGGAGACACCTACGAGCAGTACTTC. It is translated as CASSDQAGDTYEQYF.

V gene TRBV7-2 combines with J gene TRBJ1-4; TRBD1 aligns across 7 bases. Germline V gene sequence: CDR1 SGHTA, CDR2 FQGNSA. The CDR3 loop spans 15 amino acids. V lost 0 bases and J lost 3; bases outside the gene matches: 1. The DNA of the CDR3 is TGTGCCAGCAGCTTAGCGGGACAGCCTAATGAAAAACTGTTTTTT. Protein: CASSLAGQPNEKLFF.

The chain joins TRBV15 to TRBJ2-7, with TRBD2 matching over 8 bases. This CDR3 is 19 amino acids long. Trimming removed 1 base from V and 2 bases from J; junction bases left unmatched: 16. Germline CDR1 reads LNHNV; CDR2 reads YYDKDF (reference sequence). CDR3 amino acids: CATSRGKSSGRPLTYEQYF. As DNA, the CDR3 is TGTGCCACCAGCAGAGGGAAATCTAGCGGGCGGCCTCTAACCTACGAGCAGTACTTC.

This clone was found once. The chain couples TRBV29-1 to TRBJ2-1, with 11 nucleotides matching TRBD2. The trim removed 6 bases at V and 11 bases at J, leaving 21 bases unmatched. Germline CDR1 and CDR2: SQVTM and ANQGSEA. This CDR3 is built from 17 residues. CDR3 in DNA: TGCAGCGTGGAGGACTTAGCGGGAGGGCCATCTTATCCCAAGCAGTTCTTC. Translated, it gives CSVEDLAGGPSYPKQFF.

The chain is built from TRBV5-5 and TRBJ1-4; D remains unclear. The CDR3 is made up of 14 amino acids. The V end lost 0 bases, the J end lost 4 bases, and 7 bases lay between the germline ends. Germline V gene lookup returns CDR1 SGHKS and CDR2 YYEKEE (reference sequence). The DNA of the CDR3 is TGTGCCAGCAGCTTGGACCCTCATAATGAAAAACTGTTTTTT. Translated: CASSLDPHNEKLFF.

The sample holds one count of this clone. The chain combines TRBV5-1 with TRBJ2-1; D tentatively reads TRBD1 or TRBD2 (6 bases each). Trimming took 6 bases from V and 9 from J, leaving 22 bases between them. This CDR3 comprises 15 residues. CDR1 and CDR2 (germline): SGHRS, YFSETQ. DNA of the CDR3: TGCGCCAGCACGCAACAGGGAGGAGGAGTGGGTGAGCAGTTCTTC. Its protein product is CASTQQGGGVGEQFF.

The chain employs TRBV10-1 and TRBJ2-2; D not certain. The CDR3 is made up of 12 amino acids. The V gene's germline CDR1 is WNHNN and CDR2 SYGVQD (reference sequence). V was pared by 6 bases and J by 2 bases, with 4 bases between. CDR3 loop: CASSKNTGELFF. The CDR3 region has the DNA TGCGCCAGCAGCAAAAACACCGGGGAGCTGTTTTTT.

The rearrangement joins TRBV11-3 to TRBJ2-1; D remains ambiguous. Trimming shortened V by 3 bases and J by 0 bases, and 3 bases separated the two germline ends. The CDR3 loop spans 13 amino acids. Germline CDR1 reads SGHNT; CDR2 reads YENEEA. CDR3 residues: CASSFSSYNEQFF. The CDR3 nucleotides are TGTGCCAGCAGCTTTAGCTCCTACAATGAGCAGTTCTTC.

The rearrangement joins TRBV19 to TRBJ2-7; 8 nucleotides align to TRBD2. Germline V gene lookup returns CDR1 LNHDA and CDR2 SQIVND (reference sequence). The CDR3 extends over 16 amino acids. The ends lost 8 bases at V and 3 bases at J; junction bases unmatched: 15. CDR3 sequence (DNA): TGTGCCAGTTCTCGAGGAAGCGGGAGATTCTTCTACGAGCAGTACTTC. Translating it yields CASSRGSGRFFYEQYF. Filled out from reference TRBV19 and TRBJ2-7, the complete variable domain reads DGGITQSPKYLFRKEGQNVTLSCEQNLNHDAMYWYRQDPGQGLRLIYYSQIVNDFQKGDIAEGYSVSREKKESFPLTVTSAQKNPTAFYLCASSRGSGRFFYEQYFGPGTRLTVT.

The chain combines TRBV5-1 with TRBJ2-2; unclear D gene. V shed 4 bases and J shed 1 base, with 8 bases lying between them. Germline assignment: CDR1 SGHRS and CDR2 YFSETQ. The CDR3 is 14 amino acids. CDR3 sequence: CASSIGLNTGELFF. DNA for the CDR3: TGCGCCAGCAGCATAGGATTGAACACCGGGGAGCTGTTTTTT.

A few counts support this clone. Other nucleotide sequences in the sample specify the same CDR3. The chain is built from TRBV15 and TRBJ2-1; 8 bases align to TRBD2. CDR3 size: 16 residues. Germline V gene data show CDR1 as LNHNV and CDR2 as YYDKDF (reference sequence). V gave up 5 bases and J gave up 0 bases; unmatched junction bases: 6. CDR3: CATSGPSGSSYNEQFF. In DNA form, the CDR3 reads TGTGCCACCAGCGGACCCAGCGGGAGCTCCTACAATGAGCAGTTCTTC.

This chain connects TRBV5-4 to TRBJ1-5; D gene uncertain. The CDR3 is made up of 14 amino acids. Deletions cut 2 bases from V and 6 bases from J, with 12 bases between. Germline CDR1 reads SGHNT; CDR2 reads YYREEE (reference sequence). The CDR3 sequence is CASSLAGSPQPQHF. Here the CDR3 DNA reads TGTGCCAGCAGCTTAGCAGGATCTCCTCAGCCCCAGCATTTT.

The CDR3 DNA follows: TGCAGCGTCGACGGACTAGCGGGAAATGAGCAGTTCTTC. It is translated as CSVDGLAGNEQFF. The rearrangement joins TRBV29-1 to TRBJ2-1; TRBD2 aligns across 12 bases. Germline trimming cut 6 bases from V and 7 bases from J; bases unmatched to any gene: 4. CDR1 SQVTM and CDR2 ANQGSEA come from the germline V gene. This CDR3 region has 13 residues.